This T cell receptor (beta chain) came from a study of T cells in Graves' hyperthyroidism and ophthalmopathy. This CDR3 is 13 amino acids long. V was pared by 6 bases and J by 8 bases, with 17 bases between. Germline V gene sequence: CDR1 SGDLS, CDR2 YYNGEE. RNA transcripts yielded amplified TCR beta CDR3 regions. During a first-round RT-PCR of the TCR CDR3, the HTBI primer set was used. From the multiplex PCR reads, TCRdb called clonotypes with MiXCR, one entry per CDR3 protein. The sample has about 500,000 distinct CDR3 sequences; roughly 16% are singletons. Study observations and caveats: The majority of expanded thyroid clonotypes above 0.001 also appeared in blood.

The sample holds a few counts of this clonotype. Its cognate antigen is unknown. The chain uses TRBV9 and TRBJ1-2; D perhaps matches TRBD1 (5 bases). This clonotype was obtained from a woman aged 25 to 39 with Graves' ophthalmopathy. Sequencing was carried out using blood. As DNA, the CDR3 is TGTGCCAGCAACCTAGACAGTGCGGAGGGCTACACCTTC. Translation: CASNLDSAEGYTF.